Listed below are T cell receptor beta chains from one sample, sequenced in a study of T cells in Graves' hyperthyroidism and ophthalmopathy. TCRdb processed the multiplex PCR reads anew with MiXCR; each CDR3 protein has one entry. This repertoire shows approximately 520,000 distinct CDR3 sequences, more than 20% found once; its top ten account for less than 30%. What was sequenced was blood. All receptors derive from a man younger than 30 with Graves' hyperthyroidism. Both conserved end residues are part of each CDR3. The D gene is left open where the match is weak. The size of a clone is reported for some rows only, either as once, few or many, or as a class for expanded clones.

j_gene	d_gene	abundance	v_gene	CDR3nt	CDR3aa
TRBJ1-1	TRBD1	once	TRBV12-3/TRBV12-4	TGTGCCAGCAGCCTGGACAGGGGGGCCACTGAAGCTTTCTTT	CASSLDRGATEAFF
TRBJ2-7	-	many	TRBV29-1	TGCAGCGTTGACCAGGGCGACTACGAGCAGTACTTC	CSVDQGDYEQYF
TRBJ2-7	-	many	TRBV6-5	TGTGCCAGCAGTTACTCCGGGCAGGGACTCGACGAGCAGTACTTC	CASSYSGQGLDEQYF
TRBJ1-1	-	-	TRBV7-9	TGTGCCAGCAGCGTGGGCAAAGGAGTTGTTGAAGCTTTCTTT	CASSVGKGVVEAFF
TRBJ1-2	TRBD1	few	TRBV6-5	TGTGCCAGCAGTTCCCCACAGGGGAGCTATGGCTACACCTTC	CASSSPQGSYGYTF
TRBJ2-7	-	many	TRBV27	TGTGCCAGCAGTACTCTCCTTGGGTTCTCCTACGAGCAGTACTTC	CASSTLLGFSYEQYF
TRBJ1-2	-	many	TRBV27	TGTGCCAGCAGTTTATTTCCGGGTGCCTATGGCTACACCTTC	CASSLFPGAYGYTF
TRBJ1-6	-	-	TRBV18	TGTGCCAGCTCACCAGTGGAGGCGAATTCACCCCTCCACTTT	CASSPVEANSPLHF
TRBJ1-1	-	-	TRBV6-2/TRBV6-3	TGTGCCAGCAAACCCTCCGGCAGCCTACTCTACGGGAACACTGAAGCTTTCTTT	CASKPSGSLLYGNTEAFF
TRBJ2-7	-	-	TRBV11-1	TGTGCCAGTAGCTTCTCAGACCCGACAGGACCGTCCTACGAGCAGTACTTC	CASSFSDPTGPSYEQYF
TRBJ2-7	-	many	TRBV11-2	TGTGCCAGCAGCCTGACTACGTCGGAGCAGTACTTC	CASSLTTSEQYF
TRBJ1-2	-	many	TRBV28	TGTGCCAGCACTCGAAAAGGGGGCTACACCTTC	CASTRKGGYTF
TRBJ1-6	TRBD1	few	TRBV10-3	TGTGCCATCAGTGCAGGGGGCGCCTCCTATAATTCACCCCTCCACTTT	CAISAGGASYNSPLHF
TRBJ1-2	-	many	TRBV6-2/TRBV6-3	TGTGCCAGCAGTACATCAAATGGCTACACCTTC	CASSTSNGYTF
TRBJ2-5	-	many	TRBV7-2	TGTGCCAGCAGCTTAGTAAAGAGCGGAGGGACCCAGTACTTC	CASSLVKSGGTQYF
TRBJ2-5	-	-	TRBV29-1	TGCAGCGTAGCAAGGACGGCCTTCCAAGAGACCCAGTACTTC	CSVARTAFQETQYF
TRBJ2-2	-	many	TRBV7-2	TGTGCCAGCAGCTTCCGGGGAGGCAACGCCGGGGAGCTGTTTTTT	CASSFRGGNAGELFF
TRBJ1-1	-	many	TRBV5-1	TGCGCCAGCACGGACGGCTACACTGAAGCTTTCTTT	CASTDGYTEAFF
TRBJ2-1	-	few	TRBV7-9	TGTGCCAGCAGCTTCCTTACTGAGCAGTTCTTC	CASSFLTEQFF
TRBJ1-1	-	few	TRBV29-1	TGCAGCGTTGAATACTCAACCCTCCCCCTGGAGGCTTTCTTT	CSVEYSTLPLEAFF
TRBJ1-1	TRBD1	once	TRBV5-1	TGCGCCAGCAGCTTGGGGACAGGGGCAGCATCAGCTTTCTTT	CASSLGTGAASAFF
TRBJ2-5	TRBD1	-	TRBV28	TGTGCCAGCAGCCGGGGACAGGGGTCGAGAGAGACCCAGTACTTC	CASSRGQGSRETQYF
TRBJ1-1	-	many	TRBV29-1	TGCAGCGCCCCGAAGCATATAGGGTATGGCACTGAAGCTTTCTTT	CSAPKHIGYGTEAFF
TRBJ2-5	-	-	TRBV19	TGTGCCAGTACCAAGGGACCGAGCAAAGAGACCCAGTACTTC	CASTKGPSKETQYF
TRBJ1-2	TRBD1	many	TRBV6-4	TGTGCCAGCACCAAAGCCCCTCCGGGACAGGGGAACTATGGCTACACCTTC	CASTKAPPGQGNYGYTF
TRBJ1-1	-	few	TRBV7-8	TGTGCCAGCAGCTTATTTGGGGGGCGTGATGAAGCTTTCTTT	CASSLFGGRDEAFF
TRBJ1-5	TRBD1	many	TRBV6-2/TRBV6-3	TGTGCCAGCAGTTACACGGACAGGGACCAATTGGGCAATCAGCCCCAGCATTTT	CASSYTDRDQLGNQPQHF
TRBJ2-5	TRBD1	few	TRBV5-1	TGCGCCAGCGGGGACAGGGGGACGGAGACCCAGTACTTC	CASGDRGTETQYF
TRBJ1-2	-	-	TRBV28	TGTGCCAGCTCGTCCCAAGCACGCACTCTCGATGGCTACACCTTC	CASSSQARTLDGYTF
TRBJ1-5	-	-	TRBV19	TGTGCCAGTCGACCCGGGGGAAGGGCCGGGGTCAGGCTCCAGCCCCAGCATTTT	CASRPGGRAGVRLQPQHF
TRBJ2-7	-	-	TRBV20-1	TGCAGTGCTACGCCGGGAGACTCGGGTATCCAGTACTTC	CSATPGDSGIQYF
TRBJ1-5	-	-	TRBV24-1	TGTGCCACCAGTGATGTCGCGGACGGTCAGCCCCAGCATTTT	CATSDVADGQPQHF
TRBJ1-2	TRBD1	few	TRBV30	TGTGCCTGGAGTTTGGGACAGCCATATGGCTACACCTTC	CAWSLGQPYGYTF
TRBJ1-1	-	many	TRBV12-3/TRBV12-4	TGTGCCAGCAGTCAATCAAGGGCGTTCACTGAAGCTTTCTTT	CASSQSRAFTEAFF
TRBJ2-2	TRBD2	many	TRBV10-3	TGTGCCATCAGTGAGCGGACTAGCGGGGGCCCGAACACCGGGGAGCTGTTTTTT	CAISERTSGGPNTGELFF
TRBJ2-7	-	-	TRBV11-2	TGTGCCAGCAGCTCCGAAACCCCATCGGAGATGTACGAGCAGTACTTC	CASSSETPSEMYEQYF
TRBJ1-1	-	-	TRBV6-5	TGTGCCAGCAGTTACTTGTGGGGAAGTGGTGATAACACTGAAGCTTTCTTT	CASSYLWGSGDNTEAFF
TRBJ2-7	-	many	TRBV20-1	TGCAGTGCTAGATTCACGGACTCGGGGGCCTACGAGCAGTACTTC	CSARFTDSGAYEQYF
TRBJ2-5	TRBD1	-	TRBV28	TGTGCCAGCAGTTCACTCCGGACAGGAGAAGAGACCCAGTACTTC	CASSSLRTGEETQYF
TRBJ2-5	-	few	TRBV20-1	TGCAGTGCCCCAATAGAGACCCAGTACTTC	CSAPIETQYF
TRBJ2-5	TRBD1	once	TRBV7-9	TGTGCCAGCAGCCAAGGACAGGGGGCGAGGGAGACCCAGTACTTC	CASSQGQGARETQYF
TRBJ1-2	TRBD1	-	TRBV3-1	TGTGCCAGCAGCCGGGAGGGACAGTCCTACACCTTC	CASSREGQSYTF
TRBJ1-5	-	many	TRBV2	TGTGCCAGCAGTGAGGAAGTCGTTGATCAGCCCCAGCATTTT	CASSEEVVDQPQHF